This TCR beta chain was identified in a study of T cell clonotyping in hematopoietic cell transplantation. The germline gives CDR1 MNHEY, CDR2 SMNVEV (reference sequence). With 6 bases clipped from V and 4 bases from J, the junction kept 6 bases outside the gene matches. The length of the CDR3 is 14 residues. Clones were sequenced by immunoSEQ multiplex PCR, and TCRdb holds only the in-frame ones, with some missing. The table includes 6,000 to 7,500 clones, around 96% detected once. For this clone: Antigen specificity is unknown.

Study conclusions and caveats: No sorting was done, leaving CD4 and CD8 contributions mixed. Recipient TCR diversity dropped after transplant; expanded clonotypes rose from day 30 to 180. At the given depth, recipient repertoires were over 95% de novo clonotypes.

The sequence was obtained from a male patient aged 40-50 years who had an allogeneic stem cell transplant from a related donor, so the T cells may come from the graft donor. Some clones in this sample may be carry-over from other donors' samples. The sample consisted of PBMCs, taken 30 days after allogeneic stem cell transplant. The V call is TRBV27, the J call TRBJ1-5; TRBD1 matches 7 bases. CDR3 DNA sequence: TGTGCCAGCAGCACTCAGGGGGAGAATCAGCCCCAGCATTTT. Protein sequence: CASSTQGENQPQHF.